A single sample is the source of the 3 T cell receptor beta chains below, sequenced in a study of long-term antiretroviral therapy in people with HIV (dated by TCRdb to the early 2020s). Sequencing of the TRB variable region was done with the immunoSEQ hsTCRB v3.0 assay at survey level resolution. TCRdb's version of the immuneACCESS table is confined to in-frame rearrangements and falls short of the full clone set. An unresolved V gene accounts for under half of the shortfall where checked; the remainder is of unknown origin. This sample comprises fewer than 35,000 clones, almost 85% of them detected only once. Just under 4.5% of the sample is held by the ten biggest clonotypes. The sequencing used unsorted PBMCs, collected about 3.3 years after starting antiretroviral therapy. Receptors originate from a man aged 18-30 years with HIV.

This chain links TRBV5-4 with TRBJ2-3; no reliable D call. The CDR3 is 13 amino acids. Germline V gene data show CDR1 as SGHNT and CDR2 as YYREEE (reference sequence). The V and J ends lost 2 bases and 4 bases respectively, with 8 bases between them. The CDR3 DNA is TGTGCCAGCAGCTTAGTCGTGTCAGATACGCAGTATTTT. Translation: CASSLVVSDTQYF.

The chain combines TRBV19 with TRBJ1-1; weak D call: TRBD1 (5 bases). The length of the CDR3 is 15 residues. V lost 6 bases to trimming and J lost 4 bases, with 18 bases between them. Germline-derived CDR1 and CDR2 are LNHDA and SQIVND (reference sequence). The CDR3 here is CASSREERGATEAFF. The CDR3 nucleotides are TGTGCCAGTAGCCGGGAAGAACGCGGGGCCACTGAAGCTTTCTTT.

The V gene is TRBV12-5, the J gene TRBJ2-5, with 8 bases aligning to TRBD2. Trimming took 1 base from V and 5 from J; bases not matched to a gene: 9. Germline values: CDR1 LGHNT, CDR2 FRNRAP. There are 16 residues in the CDR3. CDR3 coding DNA: TGTGCTAGTGGTTTGGACCAAGCGGGAGTCCGGGAGACCCAGTACTTC. Protein product: CASGLDQAGVRETQYF.